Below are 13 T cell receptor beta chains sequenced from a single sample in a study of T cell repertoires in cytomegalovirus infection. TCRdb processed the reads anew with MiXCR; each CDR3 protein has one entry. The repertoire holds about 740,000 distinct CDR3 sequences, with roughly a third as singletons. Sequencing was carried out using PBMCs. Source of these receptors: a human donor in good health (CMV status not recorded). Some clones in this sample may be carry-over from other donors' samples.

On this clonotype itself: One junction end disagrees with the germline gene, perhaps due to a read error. The DNA for the CDR3 is TGTGCTAGCAGCCGGGACAGTTCAATCTCAAATACGCAGTATTTT. This sequence encodes CASSRDSSISNTQYF. The chain combines TRBV7-6 with TRBJ2-3; 7 nucleotides line up with TRBD1. The CDR3 extends over 15 amino acids. Germline assignment: CDR1 SGHVS and CDR2 FNYEAQ.

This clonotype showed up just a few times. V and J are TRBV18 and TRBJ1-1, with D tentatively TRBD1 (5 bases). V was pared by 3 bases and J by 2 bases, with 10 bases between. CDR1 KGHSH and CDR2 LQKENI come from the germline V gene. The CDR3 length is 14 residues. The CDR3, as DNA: TGTGCCAGCTCACCGGTTGACAGCAACACTGAAGCTTTCTTT. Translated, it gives CASSPVDSNTEAFF. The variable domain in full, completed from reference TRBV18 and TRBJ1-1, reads NAGVMQNPRHLVRRRGQEARLRCSPMKGHSHVYWYRQLPEEGLKFMVYLQKENIIDESGMPKERFSAEFPKEGPSILRIQQVVRGDSAAYFCASSPVDSNTEAFFGQGTRLTVV.

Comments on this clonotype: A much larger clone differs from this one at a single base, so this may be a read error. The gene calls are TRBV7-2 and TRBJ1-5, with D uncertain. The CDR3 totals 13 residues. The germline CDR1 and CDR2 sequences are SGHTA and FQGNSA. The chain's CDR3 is CASSLSTNQPLHF. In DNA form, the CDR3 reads TGTGCCAGCAGCTTATCCACCAATCAGCCCCTGCATTTT.

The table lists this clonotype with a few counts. The CDR3: CASSFTSSGNTIYF. Written as DNA, the CDR3 is TGTGCCAGCAGTTTCACCAGCTCTGGAAACACCATATATTTT. The rearrangement links TRBV12-3 or TRBV12-4 to TRBJ1-3; unclear D gene. Between the trimmed V and J ends, which lost 3 bases and 0 bases, there was a span of 6 bases. This CDR3 contains 14 residues.

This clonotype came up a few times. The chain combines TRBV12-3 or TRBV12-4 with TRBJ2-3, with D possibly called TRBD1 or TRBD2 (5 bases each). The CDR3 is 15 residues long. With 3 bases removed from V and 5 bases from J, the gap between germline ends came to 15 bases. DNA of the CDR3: TGTGCCAGCAGTTTCCCAGGGACGGAAGAAGATACGCAGTATTTT. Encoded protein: CASSFPGTEEDTQYF.

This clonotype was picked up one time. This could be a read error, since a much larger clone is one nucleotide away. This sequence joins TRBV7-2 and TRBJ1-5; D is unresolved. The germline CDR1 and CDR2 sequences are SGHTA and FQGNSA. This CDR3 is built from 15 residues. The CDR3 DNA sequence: TGTTCCAGCAGCTTAGGAGTACAGTTCAATCAGCCCCAGCATTTT. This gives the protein CSSSLGVQFNQPQHF.

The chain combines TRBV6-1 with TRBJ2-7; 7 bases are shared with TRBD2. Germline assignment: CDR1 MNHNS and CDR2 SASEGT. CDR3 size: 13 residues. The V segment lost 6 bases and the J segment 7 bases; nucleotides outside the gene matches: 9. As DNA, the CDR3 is TGTGCCAGCAGCACCCGGGGGGAAAGAGAGCAGTACTTC. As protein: CASSTRGEREQYF.

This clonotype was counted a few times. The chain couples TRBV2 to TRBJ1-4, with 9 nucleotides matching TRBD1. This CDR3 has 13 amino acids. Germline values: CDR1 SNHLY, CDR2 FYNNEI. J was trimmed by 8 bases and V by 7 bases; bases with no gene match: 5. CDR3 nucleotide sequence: TGTGCCAGCAACGGGGACAGGGAGGAAAAACTGTTTTTT. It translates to CASNGDREEKLFF.

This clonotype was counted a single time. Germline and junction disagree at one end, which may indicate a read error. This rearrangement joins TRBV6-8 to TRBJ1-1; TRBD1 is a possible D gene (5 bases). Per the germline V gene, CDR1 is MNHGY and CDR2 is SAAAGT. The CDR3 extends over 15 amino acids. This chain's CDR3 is CASSRGNPKHTESVF. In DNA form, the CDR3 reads TGTGCCAGCAGTAGGGGCAACCCCAAGCACACTGAATCTGTCTTT.

The CDR3 DNA reads TGTGCCAGCCGGGCCCCAATAACGGCATCACAAGAGACCCAGTACTTC. It codes for CASRAPITASQETQYF. This chain uses TRBV6-1 with TRBJ2-5, with D unresolved. The CDR3 extends over 16 amino acids. Looked up from germline, CDR1 is MNHNS and CDR2 is SASEGT. Trimming took off 8 bases at V and 2 bases at J, with 21 bases between the two ends.

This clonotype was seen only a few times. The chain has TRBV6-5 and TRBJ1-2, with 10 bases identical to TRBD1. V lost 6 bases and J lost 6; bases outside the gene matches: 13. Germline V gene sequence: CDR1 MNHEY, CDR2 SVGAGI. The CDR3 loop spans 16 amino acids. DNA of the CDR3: TGTGCCAGCAGCCAGAATCCGGGACAGGGGTTTGATGGCTACACCTTC. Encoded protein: CASSQNPGQGFDGYTF.

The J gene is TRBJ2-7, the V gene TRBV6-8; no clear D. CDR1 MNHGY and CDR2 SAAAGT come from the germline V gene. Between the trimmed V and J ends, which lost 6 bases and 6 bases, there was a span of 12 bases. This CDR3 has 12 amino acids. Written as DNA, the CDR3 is TGTGCCAGCAGACAGTACCCTCGCGAGCAGTACTTC. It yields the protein CASRQYPREQYF.

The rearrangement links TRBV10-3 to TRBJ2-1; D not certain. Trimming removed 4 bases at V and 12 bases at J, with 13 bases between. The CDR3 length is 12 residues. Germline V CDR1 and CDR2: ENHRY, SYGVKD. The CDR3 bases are TGTGCCATCAGTGCGTCCCAGTCACGGCAGTTCTTC. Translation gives CAISASQSRQFF.